These T cell receptor beta chains were read from a single sample in a study of metastatic and nonmetastatic thyroid tumors. TCRdb re-analyzed the PCR reads using MiXCR. The sample carries over 20,000 clones, roughly 12% recorded once. Input material: blood. These receptor sequences come from a female donor with papillary thyroid cancer or a benign thyroid nodule (not recorded which). Some clones in this sample may be carry-over from other donors' samples. The CDR3 runs from the conserved cysteine through the conserved F or W. D genes are given only for firm matches. A clone size is listed for some rows: how often the clone was seen (once, few, many), or a class if it is expanded.

D: NA; J: TRBJ1-3; V: TRBV6-1; size: many; CDR3: CASSQGFSGNTIYF; DNA: TGTGCCAGCAGTCAGGGCTTCTCTGGAAACACCATATATTTT
D: NA; J: TRBJ2-2; V: TRBV5-4; size: many; CDR3: CASSLEGPSTGELFF; DNA: TGTGCCAGCAGCTTGGAGGGCCCGAGCACCGGGGAGCTGTTTTTT
D: NA; J: TRBJ1-2; V: TRBV3-1; size: many; CDR3: CASSPDRFGGYTF; DNA: TGTGCCAGCAGCCCGGACAGATTCGGCGGCTACACCTTC
D: NA; J: TRBJ1-2; V: TRBV12-3/TRBV12-4; size: medium-sized; CDR3: CASSPARGYTF; DNA: TGTGCCAGCAGTCCGGCGCGGGGCTACACCTTC
D: NA; J: TRBJ2-7; V: TRBV13; size: many; CDR3: CASSFGSYEQYF; DNA: TGTGCCAGCAGCTTCGGCTCCTACGAGCAGTACTTC
D: TRBD2; J: TRBJ2-7; V: TRBV12-3/TRBV12-4; size: few; CDR3: CASRLTSGPYEQYF; DNA: TGTGCCAGCAGATTGACTAGCGGTCCGTACGAGCAATACTTC
D: TRBD1; J: TRBJ1-1; V: TRBV6-2/TRBV6-3; size: many; CDR3: CASSYQQGADTEAFF; DNA: TGTGCCAGCAGTTACCAACAGGGGGCGGACACTGAAGCTTTCTTT
D: TRBD1; J: TRBJ2-7; V: TRBV5-1; size: many; CDR3: CASSFGQGNRYEQYF; DNA: TGCGCCAGCAGCTTCGGACAGGGGAATCGCTACGAGCAGTACTTC
D: TRBD1; J: TRBJ2-2; V: TRBV11-2; size: medium-sized; CDR3: CASSLDTGGLPGELFF; DNA: TGTGCCAGCAGCTTAGACACAGGGGGCTTGCCCGGGGAGCTGTTTTTT
D: NA; J: TRBJ2-7; V: TRBV20-1; size: NA; CDR3: CSFRVSFYEQYF; DNA: TGCAGTTTTAGAGTCAGTTTCTACGAGCAGTACTTC
D: NA; J: TRBJ2-6; V: TRBV19; size: few; CDR3: CASSETGPGANVLTF; DNA: TGTGCCAGTAGTGAAACAGGGCCTGGGGCCAACGTCCTGACTTTC
D: NA; J: TRBJ2-2; V: TRBV9; size: many; CDR3: CASSLSGPGELFF; DNA: TGTGCCAGCAGCCTGAGTGGCCCCGGGGAGCTGTTTTTT
D: NA; J: TRBJ1-2; V: TRBV20-1; size: many; CDR3: CSATRTAMYGYTF; DNA: TGCAGTGCCACCCGGACAGCTATGTATGGCTACACCTTC
D: NA; J: TRBJ1-6; V: TRBV12-3/TRBV12-4; size: medium-sized; CDR3: CASSFRGAVYNSPLHF; DNA: TGTGCCAGCAGCTTCCGGGGGGCCGTCTATAATTCACCCCTCCACTTT
D: TRBD1; J: TRBJ1-1; V: TRBV6-1; size: medium-sized; CDR3: CASSLRRGPDTEAFF; DNA: TGTGCCAGCAGTCTCCGGAGGGGGCCGGACACTGAAGCTTTCTTT
D: NA; J: TRBJ1-1; V: TRBV19; size: medium-sized; CDR3: CASSITGGVGEAFF; DNA: TGTGCCAGTAGTATAACCGGGGGCGTGGGTGAAGCTTTCTTT
D: NA; J: TRBJ1-2; V: TRBV19; size: medium-sized; CDR3: CASRDGANYGYTF; DNA: TGTGCCAGTAGGGACGGGGCTAACTATGGCTACACCTTC
D: NA; J: TRBJ2-2; V: TRBV3-1; size: many; CDR3: CASNLGGELFF; DNA: TGTGCCAGCAACCTTGGGGGAGAGCTGTTTTTT
D: NA; J: TRBJ2-2; V: TRBV6-2/TRBV6-3; size: NA; CDR3: CASRPGARDTWELFF; DNA: TGTGCCAGCAGGCCGGGGGCGCGAGACACTTGGGAGCTGTTTTTT
D: TRBD1; J: TRBJ1-2; V: TRBV11-2; size: NA; CDR3: CASSPQGASYGYTF; DNA: TGTGCCAGCAGCCCACAGGGGGCGAGCTATGGCTACACCTTC
D: NA; J: TRBJ1-1; V: TRBV24-1; size: few; CDR3: CATSEHEATEAFF; DNA: TGCGCCACCAGTGAACATGAGGCCACTGAAGCTTTCTTT
D: NA; J: TRBJ2-2; V: TRBV5-1; size: many; CDR3: CASSPRSRGQMKGGELFF; DNA: TGCGCCAGCAGCCCCCGGTCCCGCGGGCAAATGAAGGGCGGGGAGCTGTTTTTT
D: NA; J: TRBJ1-2; V: TRBV28; size: medium-sized; CDR3: CASRLAGDGVYGYTF; DNA: TGTGCCAGCAGGTTAGCAGGGGACGGTGTCTATGGCTACACCTTC
D: NA; J: TRBJ2-1; V: TRBV13; size: many; CDR3: CASSLGEGVSYNEQFF; DNA: TGTGCCAGCAGCTTAGGGGAGGGGGTCTCGTACAATGAGCAGTTCTTC
D: NA; J: TRBJ2-5; V: TRBV20-1; size: NA; CDR3: CSARGLEGGQQETQYF; DNA: TGCAGTGCTAGAGGCCTCGAGGGGGGACAGCAAGAGACCCAGTACTTC
D: TRBD1; J: TRBJ2-5; V: TRBV5-1; size: many; CDR3: CASSFTGDVQETQYF; DNA: TGCGCCAGCAGCTTTACAGGGGATGTCCAAGAGACCCAGTACTTC
D: TRBD2; J: TRBJ2-3; V: TRBV2; size: NA; CDR3: CASRLGTGRAKDTQYF; DNA: TGTGCCAGCAGACTTGGAACCGGGAGGGCCAAAGATACGCAGTATTTT
D: NA; J: TRBJ2-7; V: TRBV10-1; size: few; CDR3: CANRDGLRGQYF; DNA: TGCGCCAACAGGGACGGCCTACGCGGGCAGTACTTC
D: TRBD1; J: TRBJ2-2; V: TRBV19; size: many; CDR3: CASSIRDRESGELFF; DNA: TGTGCCAGTAGTATCCGGGACAGGGAGTCCGGGGAGCTGTTTTTT
D: NA; J: TRBJ2-7; V: TRBV27; size: medium-sized; CDR3: CASSLGASGSYEQYF; DNA: TGTGCCAGCAGTTTGGGGGCTAGCGGCTCCTACGAGCAGTACTTC
D: TRBD1; J: TRBJ2-5; V: TRBV27; size: many; CDR3: CASSSFSGTGTETQCF; DNA: TGTGCCAGCAGTTCGTTTTCCGGGACAGGGACCGAGACCCAGTGCTTC
D: TRBD2; J: TRBJ2-1; V: TRBV7-6; size: many; CDR3: CASSRKTAGGAQFF; DNA: TGTGCCAGCAGCCGAAAGACGGCGGGGGGAGCGCAGTTCTTC